This T cell receptor beta chain was recorded in a study of T cell responses to AZD1222 COVID-19 vaccine. TCRdb keeps only in-frame clones here, not all; method: immunoSEQ multiplex PCR. The repertoire consists of roughly 40,000 clones, with 88% occurring once and the leading ten covering 20% to 25%. This CDR3 is built from 16 residues. CDR1 is SGHNT and CDR2 is YENEEA in the germline V gene. Trimming left V 1 base short and J 3 bases short, with 14 bases between. Sequences were derived from peripheral blood, sampled 28 days after the second AZD1222 dose. The TCR sequence derives from an adult who received the AZD1222 COVID-19 vaccine. V is TRBV11-3 and J is TRBJ2-3, with D perhaps TRBD1 or TRBD2 (5 bases each). CDR3 region: CASSLGGSASTDTQYF. The CDR3 coding sequence is TGTGCCAGCAGCTTAGGGGGGTCAGCGAGTACAGATACGCAGTATTTT. The full variable domain, with the rest looked up from reference TRBV11-3 and TRBJ2-3, is EAGVVQSPRYKIIEKKQPVAFWCNPISGHNTLYWYLQNLGQGPELLIRYENEEAVDDSQLPKDRFSAERLKGVDSTLKIQPAELGDSAVYLCASSLGGSASTDTQYFGPGTRLTVL.